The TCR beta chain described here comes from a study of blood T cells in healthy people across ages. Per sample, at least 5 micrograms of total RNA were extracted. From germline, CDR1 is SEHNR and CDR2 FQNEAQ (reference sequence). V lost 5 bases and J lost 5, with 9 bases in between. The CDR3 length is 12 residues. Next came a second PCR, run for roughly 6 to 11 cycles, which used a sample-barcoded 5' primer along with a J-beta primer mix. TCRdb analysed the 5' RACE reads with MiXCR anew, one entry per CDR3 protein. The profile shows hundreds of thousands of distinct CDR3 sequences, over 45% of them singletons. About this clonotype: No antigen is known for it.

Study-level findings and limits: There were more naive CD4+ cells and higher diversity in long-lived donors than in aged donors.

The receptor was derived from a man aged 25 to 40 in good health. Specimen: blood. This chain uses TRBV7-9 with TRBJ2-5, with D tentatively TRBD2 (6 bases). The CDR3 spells CASSAAGETQYF. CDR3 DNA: TGTGCCAGCAGCGCCGCGGGGGAGACCCAGTACTTC.